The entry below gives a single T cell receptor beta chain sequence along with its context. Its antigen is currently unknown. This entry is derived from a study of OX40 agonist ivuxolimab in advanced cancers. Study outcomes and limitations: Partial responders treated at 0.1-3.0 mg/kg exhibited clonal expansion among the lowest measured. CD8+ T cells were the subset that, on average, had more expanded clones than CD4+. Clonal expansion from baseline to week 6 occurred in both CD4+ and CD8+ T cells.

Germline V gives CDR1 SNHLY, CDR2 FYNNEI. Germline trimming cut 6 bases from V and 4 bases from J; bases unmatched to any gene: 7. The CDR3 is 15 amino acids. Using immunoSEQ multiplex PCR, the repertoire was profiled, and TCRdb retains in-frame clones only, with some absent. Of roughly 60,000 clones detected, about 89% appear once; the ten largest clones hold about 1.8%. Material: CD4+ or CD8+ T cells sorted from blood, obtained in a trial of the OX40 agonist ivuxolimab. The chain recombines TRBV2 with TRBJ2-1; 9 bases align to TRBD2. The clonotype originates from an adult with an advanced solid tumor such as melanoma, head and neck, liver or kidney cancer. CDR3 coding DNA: TGTGCCAGCAGCAGTAGCGGGAGCTCTTACAATGAGCAGTTCTTC. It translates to CASSSSGSSYNEQFF.